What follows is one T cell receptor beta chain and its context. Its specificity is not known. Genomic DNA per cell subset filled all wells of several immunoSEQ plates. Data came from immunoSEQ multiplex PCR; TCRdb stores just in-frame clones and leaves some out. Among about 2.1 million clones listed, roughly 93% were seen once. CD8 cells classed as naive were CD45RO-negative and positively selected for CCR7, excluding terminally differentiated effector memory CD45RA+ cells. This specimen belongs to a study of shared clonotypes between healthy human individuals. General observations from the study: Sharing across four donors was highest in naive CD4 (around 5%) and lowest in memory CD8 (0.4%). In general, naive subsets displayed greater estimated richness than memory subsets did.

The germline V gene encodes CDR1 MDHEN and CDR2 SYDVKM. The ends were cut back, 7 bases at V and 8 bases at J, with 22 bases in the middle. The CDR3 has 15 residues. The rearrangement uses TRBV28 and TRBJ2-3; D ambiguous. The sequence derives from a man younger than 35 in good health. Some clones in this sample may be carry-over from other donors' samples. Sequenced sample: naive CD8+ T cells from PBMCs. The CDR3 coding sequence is TGTGCCAGCATTAAAGGTTTGGCAGCCGGCGGTACGCAGTATTTT. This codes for CASIKGLAAGGTQYF.